Listed below are T cell receptor beta chains from one sample, sequenced in a study of CD8+ T cells in alopecia areata. This table comes from immunoSEQ multiplex PCR, and its TCRdb copy is limited to in-frame clones, with some not included. This table holds 110,000 or so clones, around 61% found once. Sequencing was done on a sample of CD4+ T cells sorted from blood. These TCRs come from a human donor in good health. Each CDR3 is given with its conserved first and last residue. The D gene is left open where the match is weak. The size of a clone is reported for some rows only, either as once, few or many, or as a class for expanded clones.

abundance,d_gene,j_gene,v_gene,CDR3nt,CDR3aa
.,.,TRBJ1-2,TRBV11-2,TGTGCCAGCAGCTCCCGGACAGAGTTCTATGGCTACACCTTC,CASSSRTEFYGYTF
.,.,TRBJ2-2,TRBV10-3,TGTGCCATCAGTGAGGTGACTAGCACCGGGGAGCTGTTTTTT,CAISEVTSTGELFF
.,.,TRBJ1-1,TRBV29-1,TGCAGCGCCCAAGGGGGTGACGGACTACAAGCTTTCTTT,CSAQGGDGLQAFF
.,TRBD2,TRBJ2-1,TRBV18,TGTGCCAGCTCACCGGGACTAGCGGACAATGAGCAGTTCTTC,CASSPGLADNEQFF
.,.,TRBJ2-1,TRBV29-1,TGCAGCGTCGAACCGCGGGGCCCCTACAATGAGCAGTTCTTC,CSVEPRGPYNEQFF
.,.,TRBJ2-5,TRBV2,TGTGCCAGCAGACGCGGGGGCGACCAAGAGACCCAGTACTTC,CASRRGGDQETQYF
.,.,TRBJ1-2,TRBV27,TGTGCCAGCAGTTTACGGGAAAACTATGGCTACACCTTC,CASSLRENYGYTF
.,.,TRBJ2-2,TRBV28,TGTGCCAGCAGTTTCGTGAACACCGGGGAGCTGTTTTTT,CASSFVNTGELFF
few,TRBD1,TRBJ2-7,TRBV7-6,TGTGCCAGCAGTCCCGGGACAGGGGGTTTCGAGCAGTACTTC,CASSPGTGGFEQYF
.,.,TRBJ1-2,TRBV19,TGTGCCAGTAGAGTACCCCCGGGACACTATGGCTACACCTTC,CASRVPPGHYGYTF
.,.,TRBJ1-1,TRBV20-1,TGCAGTGCTAGCCGGGGTGAAGCTTTCTTT,CSASRGEAFF
.,.,TRBJ1-2,TRBV5-6,TGTGCCAGCAGCCGACGACAGGCGTCCCGCGGTGACTATGGCTACACCTTC,CASSRRQASRGDYGYTF
.,.,TRBJ1-6,TRBV7-9,TGTGCCAGCAGCTTAACGCTCTCGAATTCACCCCTCCACTTT,CASSLTLSNSPLHF
.,TRBD2,TRBJ2-1,TRBV14,TGTGCCAGCAGCCCCCGACTAGCCGGTGAGCAGTTCTTC,CASSPRLAGEQFF
few,.,TRBJ1-1,TRBV20-1,TGCAGTGCCCGGGGGAACACTGAAGCTTTCTTT,CSARGNTEAFF
.,.,TRBJ2-5,TRBV11-2,TGTGCCAGCAGCTTGGGGTGGGAGACCCAGTACTTC,CASSLGWETQYF
few,.,TRBJ2-7,TRBV6-5,TGTGCCAGCAGGTCAGGGTTTGGGGAGCAGTACTTC,CASRSGFGEQYF
.,TRBD1,TRBJ2-3,TRBV4-2,TGTGCCAGCAGCGTCCGGGACAGGGTACAAGATACGCAGTATTTT,CASSVRDRVQDTQYF
.,.,TRBJ1-1,TRBV21-1,TGTGCCAGCAGCAGAACGACGGACCGAAGCATGGGAAGAGCTTTCTTT,CASSRTTDRSMGRAFF
.,TRBD1,TRBJ1-2,TRBV29-1,TGCAGCGTTGATGGAGAGGGGGCCCACTATGGCTACACCTTC,CSVDGEGAHYGYTF
.,TRBD1,TRBJ1-6,TRBV2,TGTGCCAGCAGCGGACAGGGGAAGAGTAATTCACCCCTCCACTTT,CASSGQGKSNSPLHF
.,.,TRBJ2-1,TRBV6-1,TGTGCCAGCAGTTTCCATAGCGGTGAGCAGTTCTTC,CASSFHSGEQFF
once,TRBD1,TRBJ1-5,TRBV27,TGTGCCAGCAGTTCGCCCCGACAGGGCGGTCAGCCCCAGCATTTT,CASSSPRQGGQPQHF
.,.,TRBJ2-7,TRBV29-1,TGCAGCGTTGAAGATTTTCGGGGGGCCGAGCAGTACTTC,CSVEDFRGAEQYF
.,.,TRBJ1-2,TRBV7-2,TGTGCCAGCTCCGAAGTGGTGACAGTCTATGGCTACACCTTC,CASSEVVTVYGYTF
.,TRBD2,TRBJ2-2,TRBV27,TGTGCCAGCAGTGTCGGAGCGGGGGACACCGGGGAGCTGTTTTTT,CASSVGAGDTGELFF
.,TRBD1,TRBJ1-5,TRBV2,TGTGCCAGCATGGGCGGACAGGGTAGACAGCCCCAGCATTTT,CASMGGQGRQPQHF
.,.,TRBJ1-6,TRBV7-6,TGTGCCAGCAGCCCAAACAGTAATTCACCCCTCCACTTT,CASSPNSNSPLHF
.,.,TRBJ1-4,TRBV7-9,TGTGCCAGCAGGGACGATACGAGGGGTGAAAAACTGTTTTTT,CASRDDTRGEKLFF
.,TRBD1,TRBJ2-5,TRBV5-1,TGCGCCAGCAGCTCGACAGGGATGGTCGAGAAGACCCAGTACTTC,CASSSTGMVEKTQYF
.,.,TRBJ2-2,TRBV30,TGTGCCTGTCTGCCGGGACTCCACACCGGGGAGCTGTTTTTT,CACLPGLHTGELFF
.,TRBD1,TRBJ1-4,TRBV30,TGTGCCTGTACCGGGACAGGGTATGAAAAACTGTTTTTT,CACTGTGYEKLFF
.,.,TRBJ1-4,TRBV27,TGTGCCAGCAGCAACGTGGGCGAAAAACTGTTTTTT,CASSNVGEKLFF
.,.,TRBJ1-1,TRBV6-5,TGTGCCAGCAGTTATAGAGAATTCACTGAAGCTTTCTTT,CASSYREFTEAFF
.,TRBD1,TRBJ1-2,TRBV6-1,TGTGCCAGCTCCGGGACAGGGGAGACTGGCTACACCTTC,CASSGTGETGYTF
.,.,TRBJ1-2,TRBV15,TGTGCCACCAGCAGAGATAGGGCCCCCGAACGTAATGGCTACACCTTC,CATSRDRAPERNGYTF
.,.,TRBJ1-1,TRBV30,TGTGCCTGGAGTGTACTCTTTCCCGGCCGGTTGAACACTGAAGCTTTCTTT,CAWSVLFPGRLNTEAFF
.,.,TRBJ1-3,TRBV15,TGTGCCACCAGCAGATCCGCGGACGCTGGAAACACCATATATTTT,CATSRSADAGNTIYF
.,.,TRBJ1-1,TRBV30,TGTGCCTGGGACTTCCGGGGAGGAGGCACTGAAGCTTTCTTT,CAWDFRGGGTEAFF
.,.,TRBJ1-4,TRBV29-1,TGCAGCGTTTTTTGGGGGGAAAAACTGTTTTTT,CSVFWGEKLFF
few,.,TRBJ1-4,TRBV4-1,TGCGCCAGCAGCCAAGAACAGGCAATCCGGAGTGAAAAACTGTTTTTT,CASSQEQAIRSEKLFF
.,TRBD1,TRBJ1-1,TRBV5-6,TGTGCCAGCAGCTTTGGGTTGACAGGGCGTAACACTGAAGCTTTCTTT,CASSFGLTGRNTEAFF
.,.,TRBJ2-4,TRBV6-5,TGTGCCACCTCAGGGGGGTATCTAGCCAAAAACATTCAGTACTTC,CATSGGYLAKNIQYF
few,.,TRBJ2-1,TRBV29-1,TGCAGCGCAAATAGGGGAACCTACAATGAGCAGTTCTTC,CSANRGTYNEQFF
once,.,TRBJ2-7,TRBV5-4,TGTGCCAGCAGCTGGACTACTTACGAGCAGTACTTC,CASSWTTYEQYF
.,TRBD2,TRBJ2-7,TRBV10-3,TGTGCCATCAGCCAATCCGGGACTAGCGGAACCTACGAGCAGTACTTC,CAISQSGTSGTYEQYF
.,.,TRBJ1-2,TRBV7-7,TGTGCCAGCAGCACTCGGACGGACCTATCTGGCTACACCTTC,CASSTRTDLSGYTF
.,TRBD2,TRBJ2-3,TRBV11-1,TGTGCCAGCAGCCCCGGGACTACCGCGTATACGCAGTATTTT,CASSPGTTAYTQYF
few,.,TRBJ2-7,TRBV27,TGTGCCAGCAGCCGCAGGGGAGAGCAGTACTTC,CASSRRGEQYF
.,.,TRBJ2-3,TRBV7-9,TGTGCCAGCAGCTTATCAACAGATACGCAGTATTTT,CASSLSTDTQYF
few,.,TRBJ1-2,TRBV7-2,TGTGCCAGCAGCTTCGGGCACTATGGCTACACCTTC,CASSFGHYGYTF
few,.,TRBJ1-2,TRBV30,TGTGCCTGGAGTGGAACAGGGAGGGTCTACACCTTC,CAWSGTGRVYTF
.,.,TRBJ2-7,TRBV27,TGTGCCAGCAGTTTAGCACAGGGACGCGAGCAGTACTTC,CASSLAQGREQYF
.,.,TRBJ1-3,TRBV30,TGTGCCTGGAGCCCCCTTTACTCTGGAAACACCATATATTTT,CAWSPLYSGNTIYF
few,TRBD2,TRBJ2-1,TRBV7-6,TGTGCCAGCAGCCCGCCTACCGGGACTAGGACTTACAATGAGCAGTTCTTC,CASSPPTGTRTYNEQFF
.,.,TRBJ2-1,TRBV11-2,TGTGCCAGCGACCCAGGGGGGACTAGAAACAATGAGCAGTTCTTC,CASDPGGTRNNEQFF
once,.,TRBJ1-2,TRBV29-1,TGCAGCGTTGAACGGCAGAGCTATGGCTACACCTTC,CSVERQSYGYTF
.,TRBD2,TRBJ2-7,TRBV2,TGTGCCAGCAGGCCGACTAGCGACCACGAGCAGTACTTC,CASRPTSDHEQYF
few,.,TRBJ2-3,TRBV30,TGTGCCTGGAGGAGGGAGAGCACAGATACGCAGTATTTT,CAWRRESTDTQYF
few,.,TRBJ2-2,TRBV18,TGTGCCAGCGCAAGAGACACCGGGGAGCTGTTTTTT,CASARDTGELFF